The clone carrying this T cell receptor (beta chain) was found once. Its antigen is still unknown. The authors ran a second PCR of 7 to 11 cycles using a sample-barcoded 5' primer and a J-beta primer mix. TCRdb re-called the 5' RACE reads through MiXCR, storing one row per CDR3 protein. Here the sample spans just under 550,000 distinct CDR3 sequences, about 24% being singletons. The sample belongs to a study of blood T cells in healthy people across ages. The CDR3 totals 15 residues. The germline V gene has CDR1 DFQATT and CDR2 SNEGSKA (reference sequence). V gave up 0 bases and J gave up 4 bases; unmatched junction bases: 3. Study-wide findings and caveats: Roughly linear declines in TCR beta diversity per million T cells occurred with age. A greater number of naive CD4+ cells and higher diversity distinguished long-lived donors from aged donors.

The same data also contributed to another study, on T cells of mothers and their children. That report adds: The second PCR used the M1S primer, and this primer added sample barcodes and 2-4 random nucleotides.

The source is a boy younger than 18 in good health. The sample comprised blood. The chain links TRBV20-1 to TRBJ2-3; 11 nucleotides match TRBD2. CDR3 residues: CSARESSGRSDTQYF. The CDR3 DNA follows: TGCAGTGCTAGAGAATCTAGCGGGAGGTCAGATACGCAGTATTTT.